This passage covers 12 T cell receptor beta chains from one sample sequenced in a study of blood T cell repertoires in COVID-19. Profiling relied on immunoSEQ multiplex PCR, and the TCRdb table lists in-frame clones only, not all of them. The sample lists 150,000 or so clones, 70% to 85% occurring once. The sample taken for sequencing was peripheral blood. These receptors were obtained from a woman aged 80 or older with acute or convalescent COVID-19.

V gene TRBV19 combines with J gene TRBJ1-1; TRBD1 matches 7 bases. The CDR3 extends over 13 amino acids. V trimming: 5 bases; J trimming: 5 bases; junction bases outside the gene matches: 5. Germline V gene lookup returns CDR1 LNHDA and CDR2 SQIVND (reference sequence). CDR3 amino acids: CASSGYRGTEAFF. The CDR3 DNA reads TGTGCCAGTAGTGGTTACAGGGGAACTGAAGCTTTCTTT.

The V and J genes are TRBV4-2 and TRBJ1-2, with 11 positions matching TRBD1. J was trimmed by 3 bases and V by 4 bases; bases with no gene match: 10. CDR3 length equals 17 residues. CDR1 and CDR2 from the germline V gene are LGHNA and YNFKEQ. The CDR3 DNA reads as TGTGCCAGCAGCCCTCCCGGGACAGGGGGATCGTACTATGGCTACACCTTC. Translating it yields CASSPPGTGGSYYGYTF.

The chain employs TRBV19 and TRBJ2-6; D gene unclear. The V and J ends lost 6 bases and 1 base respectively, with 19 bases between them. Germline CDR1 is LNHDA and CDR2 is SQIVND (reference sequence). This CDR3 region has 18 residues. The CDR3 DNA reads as TGTGCCAGTAGGCGAGGCCGAGAGGATTTGTCTGGGGCCAACGTCCTGACTTTC. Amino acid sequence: CASRRGREDLSGANVLTF.

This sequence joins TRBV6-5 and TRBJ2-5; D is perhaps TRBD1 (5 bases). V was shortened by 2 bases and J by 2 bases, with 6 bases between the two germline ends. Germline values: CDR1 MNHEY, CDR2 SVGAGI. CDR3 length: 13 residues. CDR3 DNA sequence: TGTGCCAGCAGTTACGACAGACAAGAGACCCAGTACTTC. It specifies CASSYDRQETQYF.

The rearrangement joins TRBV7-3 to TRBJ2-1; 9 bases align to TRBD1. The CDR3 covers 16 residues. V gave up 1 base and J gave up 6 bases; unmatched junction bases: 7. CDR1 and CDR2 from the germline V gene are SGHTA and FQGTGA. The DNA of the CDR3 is TGTGCCAGCAGCTTAAGGCAGGGACAGGGAATCAATGAGCAGTTCTTC. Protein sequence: CASSLRQGQGINEQFF.

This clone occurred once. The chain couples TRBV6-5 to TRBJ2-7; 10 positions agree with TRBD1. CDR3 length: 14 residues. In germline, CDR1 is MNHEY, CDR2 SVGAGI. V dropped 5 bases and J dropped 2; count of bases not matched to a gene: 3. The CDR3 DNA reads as TGTGCCAGCAGTCGGACAGGGGGTGCCTACGAGCAGTACTTC. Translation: CASSRTGGAYEQYF.

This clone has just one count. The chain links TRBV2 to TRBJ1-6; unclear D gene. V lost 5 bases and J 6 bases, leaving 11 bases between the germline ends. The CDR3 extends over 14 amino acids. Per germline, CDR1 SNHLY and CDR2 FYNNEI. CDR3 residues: CASSQREGNSPLHF. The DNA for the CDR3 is TGTGCCAGCAGTCAAAGGGAGGGTAATTCACCCCTCCACTTT. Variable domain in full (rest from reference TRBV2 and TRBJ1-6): EPEVTQTPSHQVTQMGQEVILRCVPISNHLYFYWYRQILGQKVEFLVSFYNNEISEKSEIFDDQFSVERPDGSNFTLKIRSTKLEDSAMYFCASSQREGNSPLHFGNGTRLTVT.

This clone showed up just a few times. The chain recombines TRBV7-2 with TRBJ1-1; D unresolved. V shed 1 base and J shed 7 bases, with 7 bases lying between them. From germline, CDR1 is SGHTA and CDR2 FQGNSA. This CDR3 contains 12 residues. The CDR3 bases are TGTGCCAGCAGCTTAGTTGGCAGTGAAGCTTTCTTT. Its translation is CASSLVGSEAFF.

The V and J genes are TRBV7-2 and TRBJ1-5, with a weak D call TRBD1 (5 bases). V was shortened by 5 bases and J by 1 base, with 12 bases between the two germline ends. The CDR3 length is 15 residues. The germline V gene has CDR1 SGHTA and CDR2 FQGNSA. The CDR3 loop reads CASSAGPGSNQPQHF. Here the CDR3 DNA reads TGTGCCAGCAGCGCGGGACCGGGGAGCAATCAGCCCCAGCATTTT.

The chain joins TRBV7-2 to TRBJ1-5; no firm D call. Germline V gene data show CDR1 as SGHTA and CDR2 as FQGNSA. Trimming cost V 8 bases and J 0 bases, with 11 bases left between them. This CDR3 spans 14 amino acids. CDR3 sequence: CASSRGNSNQPQHF. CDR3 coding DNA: TGTGCCAGCTCTCGAGGCAATAGCAATCAGCCCCAGCATTTT.

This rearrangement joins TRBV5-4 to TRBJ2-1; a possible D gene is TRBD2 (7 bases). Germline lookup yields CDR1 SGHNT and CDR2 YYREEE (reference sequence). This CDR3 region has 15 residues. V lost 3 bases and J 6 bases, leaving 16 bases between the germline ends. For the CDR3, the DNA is TGTGCCAGCAGCTCCCGGGGGGCAGGGGTCAATGAGCAGTTCTTC. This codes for CASSSRGAGVNEQFF.

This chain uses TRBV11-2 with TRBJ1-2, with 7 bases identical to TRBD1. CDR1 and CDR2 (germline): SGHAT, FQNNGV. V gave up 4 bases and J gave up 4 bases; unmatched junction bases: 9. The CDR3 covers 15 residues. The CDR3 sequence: CASSSIQRQGYGYTF. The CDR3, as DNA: TGTGCCAGCAGCTCCATACAGAGACAGGGCTATGGCTACACCTTC.